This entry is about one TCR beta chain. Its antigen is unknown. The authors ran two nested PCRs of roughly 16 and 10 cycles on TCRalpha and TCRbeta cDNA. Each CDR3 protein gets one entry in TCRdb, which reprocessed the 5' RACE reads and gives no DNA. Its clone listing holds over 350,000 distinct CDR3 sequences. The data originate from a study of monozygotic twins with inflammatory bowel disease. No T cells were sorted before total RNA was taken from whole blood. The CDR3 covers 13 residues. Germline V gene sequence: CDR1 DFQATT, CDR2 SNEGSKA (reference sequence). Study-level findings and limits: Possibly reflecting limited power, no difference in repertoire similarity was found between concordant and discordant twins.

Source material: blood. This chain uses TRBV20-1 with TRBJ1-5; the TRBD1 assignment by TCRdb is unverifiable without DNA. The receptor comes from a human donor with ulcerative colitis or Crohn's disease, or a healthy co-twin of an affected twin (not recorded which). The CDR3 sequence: CSARTRGNQPQHF.